The 30 T cell receptor beta chains in this list originate from one sample, sequenced in a study of Ad26.COV2.S vaccination and SARS-CoV-2 variants. Treatment reported: some 20 received Ad26.COV2.S at low or high dose, single or two shots; several received placebo; per-sample allocation not given. Sampling was done on day 63 after the first vaccine or placebo injection. This table comes from immunoSEQ multiplex PCR, and its TCRdb copy is limited to in-frame clones, with some not included. The sample lists around 400,000 clones, around 89% occurring once. Sample: peripheral blood, taken in a trial of Ad26.COV2.S vaccine versus placebo. The receptors were sampled from a person between 18 and 59 years old who received the Ad26.COV2.S COVID-19 vaccine or a placebo.

This chain connects TRBV7-9 to TRBJ2-7; a possible D gene is TRBD1 (6 bases). Germline CDR1 and CDR2: SEHNR and FQNEAQ (reference sequence). Trimming left V 5 bases short and J 1 base short, with 12 bases between. The CDR3 is 14 amino acids. Written as DNA, the CDR3 is TGTGCCAGCAGCAGCCAGGGGAATTCCTACGAGCAGTACTTC. This sequence encodes CASSSQGNSYEQYF.

The chain uses TRBV19 and TRBJ2-2; TRBD2 might be the D (6 bases). Trimming cost V 0 bases and J 4 bases, with 15 bases left between them. This CDR3 has 17 residues. Germline assignment: CDR1 LNHDA and CDR2 SQIVND (reference sequence). The chain's CDR3 is CASSIDVRTIRTGELFF. The CDR3 nucleotides read TGTGCCAGTAGTATAGATGTAAGGACTATCCGCACCGGGGAGCTGTTTTTT.

The rearrangement links TRBV5-1 to TRBJ2-2; the match to TRBD1 covers 7 bases. Germline V gene data show CDR1 as SGHRS and CDR2 as YFSETQ. This CDR3 is built from 15 residues. J was trimmed by 3 bases and V by 1 base; bases with no gene match: 3. CDR3 nucleotides: TGCGCCAGCAGCTTGCGGCAGGGGGACACCGGGGAGCTGTTTTTT. It encodes CASSLRQGDTGELFF.

With regard to this clone: Other nucleotide sequences from this sample produce the same CDR3. The genes are TRBV5-1 and TRBJ1-2; D ambiguous. Deletions cut 0 bases from V and 5 bases from J, with 5 bases between. The CDR3 is 12 residues long. Germline assignment: CDR1 SGHRS and CDR2 YFSETQ. CDR3 in DNA: TGCGCCAGCAGCTTGGAAGGGTATGGCTACACCTTC. Its translation: CASSLEGYGYTF.

For the CDR3, the DNA is TGTGCCAGCAGTTTATCAGGACCGACCCCTAACTATGGCTACACCTTC. It encodes CASSLSGPTPNYGYTF. The chain has TRBV28 and TRBJ1-2, with D unclear. V lost 1 base and J 0 bases, leaving 12 bases between the germline ends. From germline, CDR1 is MDHEN and CDR2 SYDVKM. The length of the CDR3 is 16 residues.

Comments on this clone: Sequence at one end of the junction differs from germline and may be a read error. V usage is TRBV19 and J usage is TRBJ1-1; the D gene is possibly TRBD1 (5 bases). This CDR3 spans 13 amino acids. Germline lookup yields CDR1 LNHDA and CDR2 SQIVND (reference sequence). The CDR3 bases are TGTGCCAGTAGTATCCCCCCGGGGCTACTCCGGGTCTTT. Protein sequence: CASSIPPGLLRVF.

This chain joins TRBV6-5 and TRBJ2-2; 7 bases line up with TRBD1. Per the germline V gene, CDR1 is MNHEY and CDR2 is SVGAGI. V shed 7 bases and J 4 bases; nucleotides not matched to a gene: 6. The CDR3 loop spans 14 amino acids. The CDR3 protein is CASKPGQSTGELFF. CDR3 nucleotide sequence: TGTGCCAGCAAACCGGGACAGAGCACCGGGGAGCTGTTTTTT.

The rearrangement links TRBV9 to TRBJ2-5, with 9 bases aligning to TRBD1. Per the germline V gene, CDR1 is SGDLS and CDR2 is YYNGEE. CDR3 length equals 15 residues. After removal of 4 bases from V and 2 bases from J, the junction contained 6 bases not matched to a gene. CDR3 sequence (DNA): TGTGCCAGCAGCCCGGACAGGGGCAGACAAGAGACCCAGTACTTC. Translating it yields CASSPDRGRQETQYF.

The chain carries TRBV7-2 and TRBJ2-1; TRBD2 is a possible D gene (5 bases). Trimming removed 0 bases from V and 7 bases from J, with 16 bases in between. CDR3 length: 16 residues. In germline, CDR1 is SGHTA, CDR2 FQGNSA. The CDR3 coding sequence is TGTGCCAGCAGCTTAGCAGCGGTTCTAGCCGGGAATGAGCAGTTCTTC. Protein product: CASSLAAVLAGNEQFF.

The gene calls are TRBV5-1 and TRBJ2-3; 12 nucleotides line up with TRBD2. This CDR3 contains 16 residues. The germline V gene encodes CDR1 SGHRS and CDR2 YFSETQ. The V gene end was trimmed by 4 bases and the J gene end by 5 bases; junction bases not matched to a gene: 8. This CDR3 reads CASSATSGSVGDTQYF. Here the CDR3 DNA reads TGCGCCAGCAGCGCGACTAGCGGGAGCGTAGGAGATACGCAGTATTTT.

The chain joins TRBV29-1 to TRBJ2-7; D gene unclear. The CDR3 contains 12 residues. CDR1 and CDR2 (germline): SQVTM, ANQGSEA. Trimming took off 7 bases at V and 3 bases at J, with 13 bases between the two ends. CDR3 nucleotide sequence: TGCAGCGCCGGCGTTGGGGTCTACGAGCAGTACTTC. The encoded protein is CSAGVGVYEQYF.

CDR3 in DNA: TGTGCCTGGAGCGCGCAGATATGGGGTGAAAAACTGTTTTTT. It encodes CAWSAQIWGEKLFF. The chain joins TRBV30 to TRBJ1-4; D gene ambiguous. Germline CDR1 GTSNPN, CDR2 SVGIG (reference sequence). The CDR3 length is 14 residues. V was pared by 3 bases and J by 7 bases, with 15 bases between.

V usage is TRBV7-9 and J usage is TRBJ2-1; D possibly corresponds to TRBD2 (6 bases). This CDR3 has 15 amino acids. Germline lookup yields CDR1 SEHNR and CDR2 FQNEAQ (reference sequence). V dropped 1 base and J dropped 3 bases, with 10 bases sitting between them. The CDR3 region is CASSLGLVFYNEQFF. DNA for the CDR3: TGTGCCAGCAGCTTAGGACTAGTTTTCTACAATGAGCAGTTCTTC. Complete variable domain (other parts from reference TRBV7-9 and TRBJ2-1): DTGVSQNPRHKITKRGQNVTFRCDPISEHNRLYWYRQTLGQGPEFLTYFQNEAQLEKSRLLSDRFSAERPKGSFSTLEIQRTEQGDSAMYLCASSLGLVFYNEQFFGPGTRLTVL.

The chain carries TRBV15 and TRBJ2-3; no definite D call. The germline CDR1 and CDR2 sequences are LNHNV and YYDKDF (reference sequence). V dropped 0 bases and J dropped 7 bases, with 11 bases sitting between them. The CDR3 contains 14 residues. CDR3 coding DNA: TGTGCCACCAGCAGAGAGGTGAGAGGAAATACGCAGTATTTT. This encodes CATSREVRGNTQYF.

Points on this clone: Other nucleotide sequences in the sample specify the same CDR3. The chain is built from TRBV27 and TRBJ2-3, with unresolved D. The ends were cut back, 6 bases at V and 1 base at J, with 8 bases in the middle. Germline loops: CDR1 MNHEY, CDR2 SMNVEV (reference sequence). This CDR3 is 13 amino acids long. CDR3 nucleotide sequence: TGTGCCAGCAGACCTTCGGGCACAGATACGCAGTATTTT. Translation: CASRPSGTDTQYF.

The V and J genes are TRBV3-1 (or the pseudogene TRBV3-2) and TRBJ1-5; no definite D call. V was cut by 0 bases and J by 7 bases, with 4 bases left in between. This CDR3 has 12 residues. Germline V gives CDR1 LGHDT, CDR2 YNNKEL (reference sequence). DNA of the CDR3: TGTGCCAGCAGCCAAGACGGGCAGCCCCAGCATTTT. It is translated as CASSQDGQPQHF.

The genes are TRBV7-9 and TRBJ1-4; D may be TRBD1 (6 bases). The length of the CDR3 is 15 residues. The V gene's germline CDR1 is SEHNR and CDR2 FQNEAQ (reference sequence). Deletions cut 3 bases from V and 8 bases from J, with 16 bases between. CDR3: CASSFIAQTGEKLFF. For the CDR3, the DNA is TGTGCCAGCAGCTTCATCGCTCAAACAGGGGAAAAACTGTTTTTT.

The chain links TRBV5-1 to TRBJ2-1, with 8 bases fitting TRBD2. The V and J ends lost 0 bases and 4 bases, in that order; junction bases with no gene match: 3. This CDR3 is built from 15 residues. The germline V gene encodes CDR1 SGHRS and CDR2 YFSETQ. The CDR3 DNA reads TGCGCCAGCAGCTTGGCCGGGAGGGGTTACAATGAGCAGTTCTTC. Residues: CASSLAGRGYNEQFF. Full variable domain (rest looked up from reference TRBV5-1 and TRBJ2-1): KAGVTQTPRYLIKTRGQQVTLSCSPISGHRSVSWYQQTPGQGLQFLFEYFSETQRNKGNFPGRFSGRQFSNSRSEMNVSTLELGDSALYLCASSLAGRGYNEQFFGPGTRLTVL.

The rearrangement joins TRBV19 to TRBJ1-2, with D uncertain. The CDR3 extends over 13 amino acids. Germline CDR1 is LNHDA and CDR2 is SQIVND (reference sequence). Trimming cost V 3 bases and J 5 bases, with 10 bases left between them. The CDR3 DNA is TGTGCCAGTAGTATTGTAAGAGGGTATGGCTACACCTTC. Amino acid sequence: CASSIVRGYGYTF.

In this sample, this clone turned up once. The CDR3 DNA sequence: TGTGCCAGCAGCTGGGACAGATGGAACACTGAAGCTTTCTTT. Translating gives CASSWDRWNTEAFF. The rearrangement links TRBV11-3 to TRBJ1-1, with 7 bases identical to TRBD1. The germline V gene has CDR1 SGHNT and CDR2 YENEEA. The V segment lost 4 bases and the J segment 1 base; nucleotides outside the gene matches: 3. CDR3 length: 14 residues.

The V and J genes are TRBV11-2 and TRBJ2-1; the match to TRBD1 covers 8 bases. Per germline, CDR1 SGHAT and CDR2 FQNNGV. There are 16 residues in the CDR3. V was clipped by 7 bases and J by 1 base; unmatched bases: 9. CDR3 amino acids: CASTPGQGASYNEQFF. The DNA for the CDR3 is TGTGCCAGCACCCCGGGGCAGGGGGCTTCCTACAATGAGCAGTTCTTC.

The genes are TRBV2 and TRBJ1-5; D may be TRBD1 (5 bases). This CDR3 is built from 16 residues. Trimming shortened V by 4 bases and J by 3 bases, and 16 bases separated the two germline ends. Germline assignment: CDR1 SNHLY and CDR2 FYNNEI. CDR3 residues: CASSGLRQFINQPQHF. The CDR3 nucleotides are TGTGCCAGCAGTGGTCTACGACAGTTTATCAATCAGCCCCAGCATTTT.

This sequence joins TRBV5-8 and TRBJ2-1, with TRBD2 matching over 9 bases. The germline V gene encodes CDR1 SGHTS and CDR2 YDEGEE. The V gene end was trimmed by 4 bases and the J gene end by 6 bases; junction bases not matched to a gene: 11. The CDR3 is 16 amino acids. The CDR3 bases are TGTGCCAGCAGCCGCAAGGAGACTAGCGGTTTCAATGAGCAGTTCTTC. Amino acids: CASSRKETSGFNEQFF.

This chain joins TRBV27 and TRBJ2-5, with 7 bases fitting TRBD2. CDR3 length equals 13 residues. J lost 5 bases, V lost 0 bases, and 0 bases had no gene match. Germline CDR1 MNHEY, CDR2 SMNVEV (reference sequence). CDR3 in amino acids: CASSLSLAETQYF. The CDR3 DNA sequence: TGTGCCAGCAGTTTATCACTAGCGGAGACCCAGTACTTC.

The chain recombines TRBV7-9 with TRBJ1-2; no reliable D call. The germline V gene encodes CDR1 SEHNR and CDR2 FQNEAQ (reference sequence). V lost 7 bases, J lost 8 bases, and 20 bases lay in between. This CDR3 is 14 amino acids long. The chain's CDR3 is CASKTPQETDGYTF. Here the CDR3 DNA reads TGTGCCAGCAAAACTCCGCAGGAAACAGACGGCTACACCTTC.

As DNA, the CDR3 is TGTGCCAGTAGGGATAGCGGGAGGGCCTCCTACGAGCAGTACTTC. Translated: CASRDSGRASYEQYF. This chain links TRBV19 with TRBJ2-7; TRBD2 aligns across 11 bases. Germline lookup yields CDR1 LNHDA and CDR2 SQIVND (reference sequence). The CDR3 length is 15 residues. The V gene end was trimmed by 6 bases and the J gene end by 0 bases; junction bases not matched to a gene: 4.

The genes are TRBV11-3 and TRBJ2-1; 11 nucleotides line up with TRBD2. Losses at the gene ends were 0 bases for V and 2 bases for J; bases not matched to a gene: 6. The CDR3 totals 18 residues. Germline CDR1 and CDR2: SGHNT and YENEEA. The CDR3 nucleotides are TGTGCCAGCAGCTTAGATAGCGGGAGGGCCTCGGCCTACAATGAGCAGTTCTTC. This gives the protein CASSLDSGRASAYNEQFF.

The chain carries TRBV25-1 and TRBJ1-6; 9 nucleotides match TRBD1. CDR3 length: 18 residues. With 3 bases clipped from V and 8 bases from J, the junction kept 14 bases outside the gene matches. Per germline, CDR1 MGHDK and CDR2 SYGVNS. CDR3 in amino acids: CASSEATGGLVIDSPLHF. In nucleotides, the CDR3 is TGTGCCAGCAGTGAGGCGACAGGGGGGCTTGTTATAGATTCACCCCTCCACTTT. The entire variable domain, with the rest obtained from reference TRBV25-1 and TRBJ1-6, is as follows: EADIYQTPRYLVIGTGKKITLECSQTMGHDKMYWYQQDPGMELHLIHYSYGVNSTEKGDLSSESTVSRIRTEHFPLTLESARPSHTSQYLCASSEATGGLVIDSPLHFGNGTRLTVT.

Details on this clone: At the DNA level, this CDR3 is encoded by other sequences in the same sample as well. The rearrangement uses TRBV11-2 and TRBJ2-5, with D hard to call. This CDR3 is 11 amino acids long. Germline-derived CDR1 and CDR2 are SGHAT and FQNNGV. The V end was cut by 5 bases, the J end by 2 bases, with 3 bases between. The CDR3 DNA follows: TGTGCCAGCAGCCCTCAAGAGACCCAGTACTTC. Residues: CASSPQETQYF.

The chain combines TRBV9 with TRBJ2-7; 9 bases are a match to TRBD1. CDR1 is SGDLS and CDR2 is YYNGEE in the germline V gene. The CDR3 runs to 14 residues. The V gene end was trimmed by 2 bases and the J gene end by 5 bases; junction bases not matched to a gene: 5. The CDR3 is CASSVTGTGNEQYF. In DNA form, the CDR3 reads TGTGCCAGCAGCGTCACCGGGACAGGGAACGAGCAGTACTTC.